This T cell receptor beta chain comes out of a study of PD-L1 blockade in urothelial cancer. At the level of the study: Blood analyses occurred 3 weeks (second dose) and 6 weeks post treatment start. Per blood sample, T cells had a median of about 150,000. Study-wide results and caveats: Durable benefit accompanied greater 3-week expansion of tumor-associated blood clones. Patients with below-median pretreatment blood clonality survived longer.

The length of the CDR3 is 15 residues. The V and J ends lost 3 bases and 6 bases respectively, with 17 bases between them. Germline CDR1 and CDR2: MDHEN and SYDVKM. A remark on this clone: What it binds is unknown.

Measured with immunoSEQ multiplex PCR; TCRdb has only the in-frame clones, and not every one. In the table there are 86,000 or so clones, approximately 81% of which are singletons. Time point defined: pretreatment peripheral blood. The receptor was derived from a man in his sixties with urothelial cancer. The sample was PBMCs, taken around atezolizumab (anti-PD-L1) treatment. This rearrangement joins TRBV28 to TRBJ1-1, with D tentatively TRBD1 (6 bases). The CDR3 loop reads CASSLAGGHVSEAFF. The CDR3 DNA is TGTGCCAGCAGTTTGGCGGGGGGCCATGTATCTGAAGCTTTCTTT.